Shown below are 29 T cell receptor beta chains from a single sample sequenced in a study of blood T cells in healthy people across ages. A sample-barcoded 5' primer and a J-beta primer mix were used in a second PCR of about 7 to 12 cycles. TCRdb re-called the 5' RACE reads through MiXCR, storing one row per CDR3 protein. The data contain 550,000 to 600,000 distinct CDR3 sequences, 25% to 30% of them singletons. Sequenced input: blood. Every receptor here comes from a woman aged 65 to 85 in good health.

The V gene is TRBV5-4, the J gene TRBJ2-5; D ambiguous. The V end was cut by 0 bases, the J end by 5 bases, with 11 bases between. The germline V gene has CDR1 SGHNT and CDR2 YYREEE (reference sequence). The CDR3 has 14 amino acids. The DNA of the CDR3 is TGTGCCAGCAGCTTGGGACGACGGGTGGAGACCCAGTACTTC. Protein sequence: CASSLGRRVETQYF.

The rearrangement joins TRBV20-1 to TRBJ2-3, with TRBD2 matching over 10 bases. Germline V gives CDR1 DFQATT, CDR2 SNEGSKA (reference sequence). The CDR3 covers 15 residues. The J segment lost 9 bases and the V segment lost 3 bases, leaving 12 bases of the junction unmatched. CDR3 bases: TGCAGTGCTAGCGATAGGCAGCGGGGGGGACAGACGCAGTATTTT. Residues: CSASDRQRGGQTQYF.

The V call is TRBV12-3 or TRBV12-4, the J call TRBJ2-2; TRBD1 aligns across 8 bases. CDR3 length equals 17 residues. J was trimmed by 4 bases and V by 6 bases; bases with no gene match: 13. The CDR3, as DNA: TGTGCCAGCAGACCAACTCCAGGGGGCATGGGCACCGGGGAGCTGTTTTTT. This translates into CASRPTPGGMGTGELFF.

The gene calls are TRBV12-3 or TRBV12-4 and TRBJ2-3, with D perhaps TRBD1 or TRBD2 (6 bases each). The CDR3 is 14 amino acids. Trimming shortened V by 5 bases and J by 5 bases, and 14 bases separated the two germline ends. The CDR3 loop is CASSRRGGQDTQYF. The CDR3 nucleotides are TGTGCCAGCAGTCGGAGAGGGGGGCAAGATACGCAGTATTTT.

The V call is TRBV29-1, the J call TRBJ2-5, with D uncertain. The CDR3 contains 12 residues. Trimming removed 7 bases from V and 0 bases from J, with 9 bases in between. Germline V CDR1 and CDR2: SQVTM, ANQGSEA. CDR3 nucleotides: TGCAGCGCGGGCGACTACCAAGAGACCCAGTACTTC. Translated: CSAGDYQETQYF.

This clonotype was seen more than once but under ten times. V is TRBV20-1 and J is TRBJ1-1, with TRBD1 as a possible D gene (5 bases). From germline, CDR1 is DFQATT and CDR2 SNEGSKA (reference sequence). The CDR3 is made up of 12 amino acids. V gave up 4 bases and J gave up 4 bases, with 10 bases separating them. The CDR3 region has the DNA TGCAGTGCTAATCGGGGACGCACTGAAGCTTTCTTT. Residues: CSANRGRTEAFF.

The V call is TRBV10-3, the J call TRBJ2-5; a weak D match, TRBD2 (6 bases). This CDR3 is built from 14 residues. Trimming stripped 0 bases from V and 4 bases from J, with 9 bases between. CDR1 and CDR2 from the germline V gene are ENHRY and SYGVKD. The CDR3 sequence is CAISESLARETQYF. CDR3 nucleotides: TGTGCCATCAGTGAGTCCCTAGCGAGAGAGACCCAGTACTTC.

This clonotype was seen at least ten times. V and J are TRBV20-1 and TRBJ1-2, with 8 bases matching TRBD1. After removal of 3 bases from V and 4 bases from J, the junction contained 1 base not matched to a gene. The CDR3 covers 12 residues. Germline CDR1 is DFQATT and CDR2 is SNEGSKA (reference sequence). CDR3 sequence (DNA): TGCAGTGCTAGTGACAGGGGCTATGGCTACACCTTC. Protein product: CSASDRGYGYTF.

The V and J genes are TRBV12-3 or TRBV12-4 and TRBJ1-6, with D possibly TRBD1 on 6 matching bases. Trimming pared 6 bases from V and 3 bases from J, leaving 15 bases between. The CDR3 is made up of 16 amino acids. CDR3: CASSKSGRGYNSPLHF. CDR3 coding DNA: TGTGCCAGCAGCAAGTCGGGCAGGGGCTATAATTCACCCCTCCACTTT.

This rearrangement joins TRBV4-2 to TRBJ1-4; TRBD1 matches at 7 bases. This CDR3 region has 16 residues. V lost 0 bases, J lost 3 bases, and 4 bases stayed unmatched. Germline CDR1 and CDR2: LGHNA and YNFKEQ. Here the CDR3 reads CASSQDSRGSNEKLFF. DNA of the CDR3: TGTGCCAGCAGCCAAGATTCCAGGGGGTCTAATGAAAAACTGTTTTTT.

This clonotype was counted only a few times. The chain joins TRBV11-3 to TRBJ2-3, with D perhaps TRBD1 (6 bases). The CDR3 is made up of 16 amino acids. Trimming removed 4 bases from V and 5 bases from J, with 19 bases in between. The germline gives CDR1 SGHNT, CDR2 YENEEA. CDR3 in DNA: TGTGCCAGCAGCTCACCGTCGACAGGAAGGGGAGATACGCAGTATTTT. The encoded protein is CASSSPSTGRGDTQYF.

This chain links TRBV5-1 with TRBJ2-3, with D uncertain. The CDR3 has 14 residues. V lost 1 base to trimming and J lost 4 bases, with 10 bases between them. CDR1 and CDR2 (germline): SGHRS, YFSETQ. The CDR3 region is CASSLRQHPDTQYF. The CDR3, as DNA: TGCGCCAGCAGCTTGCGCCAGCATCCAGATACGCAGTATTTT. The variable domain in full, completed from reference TRBV5-1 and TRBJ2-3, reads KAGVTQTPRYLIKTRGQQVTLSCSPISGHRSVSWYQQTPGQGLQFLFEYFSETQRNKGNFPGRFSGRQFSNSRSEMNVSTLELGDSALYLCASSLRQHPDTQYFGPGTRLTVL.

The rearrangement links TRBV20-1 to TRBJ1-5, with D unclear. V was cut by 6 bases and J by 4 bases, with 16 bases left in between. This CDR3 spans 14 amino acids. The germline V gene encodes CDR1 DFQATT and CDR2 SNEGSKA (reference sequence). The CDR3 here is CSARSPRSNQPQHF. The CDR3 coding sequence is TGCAGTGCAAGGTCCCCCAGGTCAAATCAGCCCCAGCATTTT.

The table lists this clonotype with many counts. The V call is TRBV11-1, the J call TRBJ1-1; no clear D. CDR3 length: 13 residues. Germline V CDR1 and CDR2: SGHAT, FQDESV (reference sequence). The ends were cut back, 5 bases at V and 3 bases at J, with 10 bases in the middle. CDR3: CASSPPGHTEAFF. DNA for the CDR3: TGTGCCAGCAGCCCGCCCGGACACACTGAAGCTTTCTTT.

Only a few counts were recorded for this clonotype. V usage is TRBV5-1 and J usage is TRBJ2-7; 7 bases agree with TRBD1. Looked up from germline, CDR1 is SGHRS and CDR2 is YFSETQ. Trimming removed 4 bases from V and 1 base from J; junction bases left unmatched: 8. The CDR3 runs 15 residues. CDR3 coding DNA: TGCGCCAGCAGCCCGGGACAGACGCCTTCCTACGAGCAGTACTTC. Protein: CASSPGQTPSYEQYF.

The rearrangement links TRBV28 to TRBJ1-5; D not resolved. Trimming pared 2 bases from V and 4 bases from J, leaving 12 bases between. CDR3 size: 15 residues. Per the germline V gene, CDR1 is MDHEN and CDR2 is SYDVKM. CDR3 coding DNA: TGTGCCAGCAGTTTAGGCGGTCGGGCAAATCAGCCCCAGCATTTT. Its protein is CASSLGGRANQPQHF. Using reference TRBV28 and TRBJ1-5 for the parts outside the CDR3, the full variable domain is DVKVTQSSRYLVKRTGEKVFLECVQDMDHENMFWYRQDPGLGLRLIYFSYDVKMKEKGDIPEGYSVSREKKERFSLILESASTNQTSMYLCASSLGGRANQPQHFGDGTRLSIL.

This clonotype has just a few counts. This chain links TRBV7-2 with TRBJ2-7; no firm D call. CDR1 and CDR2 from the germline V gene are SGHTA and FQGNSA. The V and J ends lost 7 bases and 3 bases respectively, with 16 bases between them. The CDR3 sequence is 14 residues long. CDR3 DNA: TGTGCCAGCACTTTGACACCGAGAGGCTACGAGCAGTACTTC. It codes for CASTLTPRGYEQYF.

The chain uses TRBV4-1 and TRBJ2-7; 8 nucleotides align to TRBD1. The CDR3 totals 14 residues. Germline CDR1 is MGHRA and CDR2 is YSYEKL. J lost 3 bases, V lost 4 bases, and 5 bases had no gene match. This CDR3 is CASSLRTGYYEQYF. CDR3 DNA sequence: TGCGCCAGCAGCCTCCGGACAGGGTACTACGAGCAGTACTTC.

Only a few counts were recorded for this clonotype. This chain links TRBV20-1 with TRBJ2-4, with TRBD2 identical over 8 bases. The germline CDR1 and CDR2 sequences are DFQATT and SNEGSKA (reference sequence). The CDR3 extends over 16 amino acids. With V trimmed by 0 bases and J by 2 bases, 6 bases remained unmatched. CDR3 region: CSARDRGGSSKNIQYF. The CDR3 DNA sequence: TGCAGTGCTAGAGATCGCGGGGGGTCTTCCAAAAACATTCAGTACTTC.

The V gene is TRBV11-2, the J gene TRBJ1-1; D remains unclear. With 7 bases removed from V and 0 bases from J, the gap between germline ends came to 9 bases. CDR1 SGHAT and CDR2 FQNNGV come from the germline V gene. The CDR3 extends over 13 amino acids. The CDR3 nucleotides are TGTGCCAGCATCGGACTGCTGAACACTGAAGCTTTCTTT. Translated, it gives CASIGLLNTEAFF.

V usage is TRBV5-1 and J usage is TRBJ1-2; TRBD1 matches 8 bases. CDR1 and CDR2 from the germline V gene are SGHRS and YFSETQ. J gave up 1 base and V 4 bases, and 3 bases lay outside the gene matches. The CDR3 is made up of 14 amino acids. The CDR3 DNA follows: TGCGCCAGCAGCGGGACAGGAGTTAACTATGGCTACACCTTC. Translation: CASSGTGVNYGYTF.

This chain joins TRBV6-2 or TRBV6-3 and TRBJ2-5, with 11 nucleotides matching TRBD1. The J call is doubtful: the DNA matches TRBJ2-7 better. The CDR3 contains 16 residues. Germline lookup yields CDR1 MNHEY and CDR2 SVGEGT. In DNA, the CDR3 is TGTGCCAGCAGGTCCCGGGACAGGGGGACGGGTAACGAGCAGTACTTC. Its translation: CASRSRDRGTGNEQYF.

The V gene is TRBV28, the J gene TRBJ1-2; a possible D gene is TRBD1 (6 bases). V was shortened by 3 bases and J by 7 bases, with 9 bases between the two germline ends. Germline values: CDR1 MDHEN, CDR2 SYDVKM. The CDR3 spans 12 residues. CDR3 nucleotides: TGTGCCAGCAGTTTTCAGGGGACTGGCTACACCTTC. This translates into CASSFQGTGYTF.

This clonotype was seen a few times. The genes are TRBV10-3 and TRBJ2-1; 9 bases line up with TRBD2. Trimming at V came to 6 bases and at J to 7 bases, leaving 7 bases not matched to a gene. Germline assignment: CDR1 ENHRY and CDR2 SYGVKD. This CDR3 region has 14 residues. CDR3 protein: CAIRIAGEGNEQFF. CDR3 DNA: TGTGCCATCAGGATAGCGGGGGAGGGAAATGAGCAGTTCTTC.

This clonotype was seen repeatedly, ten times or more. V usage is TRBV30 and J usage is TRBJ2-3, with TRBD2 as a possible D gene (6 bases). Trimming took off 5 bases at V and 3 bases at J, with 12 bases between the two ends. There are 13 residues in the CDR3. Germline values: CDR1 GTSNPN, CDR2 SVGIG (reference sequence). The DNA for the CDR3 is TGTGCCTGGGGTGGCGGGGTGACAGATACGCAGTATTTT. It yields the protein CAWGGGVTDTQYF.

The J gene is TRBJ2-3, the V gene TRBV5-1; 11 positions match TRBD1. The CDR3 length is 15 residues. Trimming took 5 bases from V and 3 from J; bases not matched to a gene: 5. CDR1 is SGHRS, CDR2 YFSETQ, per germline. Written as DNA, the CDR3 is TGCGCCAGCAGGCCGGACAGGGGGCAGACAGATACGCAGTATTTT. Translated: CASRPDRGQTDTQYF. Variable domain in full (rest from reference TRBV5-1 and TRBJ2-3): KAGVTQTPRYLIKTRGQQVTLSCSPISGHRSVSWYQQTPGQGLQFLFEYFSETQRNKGNFPGRFSGRQFSNSRSEMNVSTLELGDSALYLCASRPDRGQTDTQYFGPGTRLTVL.

This clonotype appeared a few times. The rearrangement joins TRBV27 to TRBJ1-2; possibly TRBD1 for D (6 bases). Trimming shortened V by 4 bases and J by 7 bases, and 13 bases separated the two germline ends. Germline V CDR1 and CDR2: MNHEY, SMNVEV (reference sequence). The CDR3 has 13 amino acids. The CDR3 bases are TGTGCCAGCAGTTCGGGGGGCGTAGGTGGCTACACCTTC. Amino acids: CASSSGGVGGYTF.

This sequence joins TRBV12-3 or TRBV12-4 and TRBJ2-5; D is ambiguous. Deletions cut 2 bases from V and 4 bases from J, with 11 bases between. The CDR3 runs 14 residues. The CDR3 DNA sequence: TGTGCCAGCAGTTTAACGACGGCTAGAGAGACCCAGTACTTC. Its translation: CASSLTTARETQYF.

The rearrangement joins TRBV5-1 to TRBJ1-1; D is ambiguous. Germline lookup yields CDR1 SGHRS and CDR2 YFSETQ. CDR3 size: 15 residues. The V end lost 7 bases, the J end lost 1 base, and 17 bases lay between the germline ends. CDR3 DNA: TGCGCCAGCGGCGCTTCCCTCCGGGAGAACACTGAAGCTTTCTTT. It translates to CASGASLRENTEAFF.